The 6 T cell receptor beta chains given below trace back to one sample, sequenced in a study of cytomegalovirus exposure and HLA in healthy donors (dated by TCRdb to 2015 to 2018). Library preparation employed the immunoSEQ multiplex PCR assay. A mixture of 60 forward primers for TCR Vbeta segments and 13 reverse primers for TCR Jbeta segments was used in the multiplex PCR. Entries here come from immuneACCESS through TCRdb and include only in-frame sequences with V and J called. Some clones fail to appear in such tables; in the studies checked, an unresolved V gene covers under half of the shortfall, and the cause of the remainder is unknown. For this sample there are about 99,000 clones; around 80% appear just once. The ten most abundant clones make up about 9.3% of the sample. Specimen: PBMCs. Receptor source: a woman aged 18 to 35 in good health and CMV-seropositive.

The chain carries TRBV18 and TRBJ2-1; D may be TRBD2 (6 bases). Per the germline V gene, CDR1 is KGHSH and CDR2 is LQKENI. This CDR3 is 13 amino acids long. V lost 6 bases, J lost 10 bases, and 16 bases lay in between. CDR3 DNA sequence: TGTGCCAGCTCCCATTCATCGGGGGTAGAGCAGTTCTTC. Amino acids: CASSHSSGVEQFF.

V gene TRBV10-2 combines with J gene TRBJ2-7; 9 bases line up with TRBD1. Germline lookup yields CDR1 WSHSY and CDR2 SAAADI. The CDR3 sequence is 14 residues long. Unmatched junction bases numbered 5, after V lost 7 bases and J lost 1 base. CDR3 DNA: TGCGCCAGCATACCGGGACAGGGATCCTACGAGCAGTACTTC. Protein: CASIPGQGSYEQYF.

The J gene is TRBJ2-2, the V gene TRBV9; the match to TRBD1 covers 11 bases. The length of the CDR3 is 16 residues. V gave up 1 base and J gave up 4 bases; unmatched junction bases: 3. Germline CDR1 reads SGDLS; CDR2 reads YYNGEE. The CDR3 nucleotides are TGTGCCAGCAGCGTAACGGGGACAGGGGGCACCGGGGAGCTGTTTTTT. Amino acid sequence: CASSVTGTGGTGELFF.

The CDR3 reads CAWSRTVSPTNEKLFF. The CDR3 region has the DNA TGTGCCTGGAGCCGGACAGTTAGTCCAACTAATGAAAAACTGTTTTTT. This chain joins TRBV30 and TRBJ1-4; D is perhaps TRBD1 (6 bases). CDR1 is GTSNPN, CDR2 SVGIG, per germline (reference sequence). Trimming pared 3 bases from V and 0 bases from J, leaving 14 bases between. This CDR3 region has 16 residues.

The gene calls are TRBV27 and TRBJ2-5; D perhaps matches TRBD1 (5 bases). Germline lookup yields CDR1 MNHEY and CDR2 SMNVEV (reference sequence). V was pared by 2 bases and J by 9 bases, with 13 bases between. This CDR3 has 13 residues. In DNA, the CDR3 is TGTGCCAGCAGTTTAACGACAACAGGTGCCCAGTACTTC. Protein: CASSLTTTGAQYF.

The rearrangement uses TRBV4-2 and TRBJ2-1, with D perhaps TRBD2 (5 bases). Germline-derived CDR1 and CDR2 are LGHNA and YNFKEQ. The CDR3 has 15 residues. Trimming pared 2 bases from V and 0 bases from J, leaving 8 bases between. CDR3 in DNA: TGTGCCAGCAGCCAATCAGCGGTCTCCTACAATGAGCAGTTCTTC. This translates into CASSQSAVSYNEQFF.